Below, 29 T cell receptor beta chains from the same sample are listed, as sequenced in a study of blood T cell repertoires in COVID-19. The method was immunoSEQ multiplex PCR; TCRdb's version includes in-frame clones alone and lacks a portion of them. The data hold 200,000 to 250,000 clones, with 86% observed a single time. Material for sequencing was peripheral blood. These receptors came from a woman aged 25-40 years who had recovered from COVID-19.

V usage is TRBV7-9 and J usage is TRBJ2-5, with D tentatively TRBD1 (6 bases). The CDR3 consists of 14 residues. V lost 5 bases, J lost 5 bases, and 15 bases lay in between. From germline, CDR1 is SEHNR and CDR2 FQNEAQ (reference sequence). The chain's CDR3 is CASSLSDSWETQYF. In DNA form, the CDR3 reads TGTGCCAGCAGCCTCTCGGACAGCTGGGAGACCCAGTACTTC.

CDR3 in amino acids: CASSPNGIPSNYGYTF. The CDR3 coding sequence is TGTGCCAGCAGTCCCAACGGGATCCCATCTAACTATGGCTACACCTTC. V and J are TRBV9 and TRBJ1-2; no clear D. This CDR3 has 16 residues. Trimming left V 5 bases short and J 0 bases short, with 17 bases between. From germline, CDR1 is SGDLS and CDR2 YYNGEE.

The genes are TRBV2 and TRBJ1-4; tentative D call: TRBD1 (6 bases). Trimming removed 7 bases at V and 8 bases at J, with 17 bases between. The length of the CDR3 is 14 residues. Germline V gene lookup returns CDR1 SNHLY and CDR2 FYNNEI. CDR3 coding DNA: TGTGCCAGCAAAGGGACAAAGCAAGAGGAAAAACTGTTTTTT. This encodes CASKGTKQEEKLFF.

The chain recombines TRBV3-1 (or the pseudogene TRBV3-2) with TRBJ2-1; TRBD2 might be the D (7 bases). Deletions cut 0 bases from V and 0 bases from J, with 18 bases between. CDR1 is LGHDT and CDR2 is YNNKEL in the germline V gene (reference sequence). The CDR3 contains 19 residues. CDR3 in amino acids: CASSQEGGRGEYSYNEQFF. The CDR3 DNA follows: TGTGCCAGCAGCCAAGAGGGAGGGAGGGGGGAATACTCCTACAATGAGCAGTTCTTC.

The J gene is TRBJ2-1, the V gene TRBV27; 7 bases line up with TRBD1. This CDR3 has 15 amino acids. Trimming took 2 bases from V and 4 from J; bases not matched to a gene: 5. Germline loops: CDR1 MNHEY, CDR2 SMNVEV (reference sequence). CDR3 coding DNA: TGTGCCAGCAGTTTAGCCGGGACAGCGTACAATGAGCAGTTCTTC. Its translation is CASSLAGTAYNEQFF.

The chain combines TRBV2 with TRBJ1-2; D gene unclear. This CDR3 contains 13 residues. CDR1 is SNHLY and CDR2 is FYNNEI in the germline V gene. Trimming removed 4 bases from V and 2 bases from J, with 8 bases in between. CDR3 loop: CASSVEENYGYTF. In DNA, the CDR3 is TGTGCCAGCAGTGTCGAGGAGAACTATGGCTACACCTTC.

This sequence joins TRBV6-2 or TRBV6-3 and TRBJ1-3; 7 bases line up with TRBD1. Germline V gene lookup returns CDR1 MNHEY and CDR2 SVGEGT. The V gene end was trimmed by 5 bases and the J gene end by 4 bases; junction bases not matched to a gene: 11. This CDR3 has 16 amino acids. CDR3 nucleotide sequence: TGTGCCAGCAGTCGCCCCCGACAGGGCGCGGGAAACACCATATATTTT. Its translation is CASSRPRQGAGNTIYF.

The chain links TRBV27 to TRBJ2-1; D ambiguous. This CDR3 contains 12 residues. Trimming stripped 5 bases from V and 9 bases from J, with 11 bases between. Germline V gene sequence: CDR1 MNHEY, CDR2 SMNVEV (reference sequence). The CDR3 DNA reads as TGTGCCAGCAGTCTATTAAACGGTGAGCAGTTCTTC. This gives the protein CASSLLNGEQFF.

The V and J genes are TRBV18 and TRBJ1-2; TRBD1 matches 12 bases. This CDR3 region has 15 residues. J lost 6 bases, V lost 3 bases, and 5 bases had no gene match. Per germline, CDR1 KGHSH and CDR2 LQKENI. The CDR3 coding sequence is TGTGCCAGCTCACCCCTGGGACAGGGGGCCAATGGCTACACCTTC. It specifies CASSPLGQGANGYTF.

CDR3 sequence reads: CASSQAGARDRITYEQYF. The CDR3 nucleotides are TGCGCCAGCAGCCAAGCGGGGGCGAGGGACAGGATCACCTACGAGCAGTACTTC. The chain has TRBV4-1 and TRBJ2-7, with 8 bases that match TRBD1. Germline V CDR1 and CDR2: MGHRA, YSYEKL. The V segment lost 1 base and the J segment 2 bases; nucleotides outside the gene matches: 13. This CDR3 is 18 amino acids long.

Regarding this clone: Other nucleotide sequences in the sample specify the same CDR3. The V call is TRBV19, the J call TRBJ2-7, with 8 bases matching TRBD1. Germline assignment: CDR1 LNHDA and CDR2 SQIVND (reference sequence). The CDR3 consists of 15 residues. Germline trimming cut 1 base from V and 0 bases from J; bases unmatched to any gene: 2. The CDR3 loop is CASSIGGTGSYEQYF. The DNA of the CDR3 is TGTGCCAGTAGTATAGGAGGGACAGGCTCCTACGAGCAGTACTTC.

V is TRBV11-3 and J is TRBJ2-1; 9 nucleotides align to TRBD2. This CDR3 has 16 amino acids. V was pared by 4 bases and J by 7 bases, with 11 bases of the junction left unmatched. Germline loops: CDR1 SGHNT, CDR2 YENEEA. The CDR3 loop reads CASSSTGTSWGNEQFF. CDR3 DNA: TGTGCCAGCAGCTCGACCGGGACTAGCTGGGGGAATGAGCAGTTCTTC.

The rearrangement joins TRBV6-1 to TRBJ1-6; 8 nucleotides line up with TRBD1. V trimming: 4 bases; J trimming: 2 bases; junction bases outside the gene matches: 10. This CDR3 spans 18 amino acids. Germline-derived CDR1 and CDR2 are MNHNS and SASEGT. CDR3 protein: CASSGGRDRLTYNSPLHF. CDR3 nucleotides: TGTGCCAGCAGTGGAGGAAGGGACAGGTTAACCTATAATTCACCCCTCCACTTT.

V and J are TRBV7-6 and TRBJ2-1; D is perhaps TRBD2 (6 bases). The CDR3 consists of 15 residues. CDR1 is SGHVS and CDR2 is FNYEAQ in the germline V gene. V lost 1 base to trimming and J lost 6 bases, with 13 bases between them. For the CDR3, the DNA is TGTGCCAGCAGCTTAGGGGGGAGGCAGTTCAATGAGCAGTTCTTC. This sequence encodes CASSLGGRQFNEQFF.

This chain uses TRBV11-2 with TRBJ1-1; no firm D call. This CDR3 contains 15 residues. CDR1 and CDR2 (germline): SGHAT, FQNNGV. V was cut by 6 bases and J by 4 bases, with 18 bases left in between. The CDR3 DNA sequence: TGTGCCAGCAGTCGTTGGGGTAGGGAGGGCACTGAAGCTTTCTTT. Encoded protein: CASSRWGREGTEAFF.

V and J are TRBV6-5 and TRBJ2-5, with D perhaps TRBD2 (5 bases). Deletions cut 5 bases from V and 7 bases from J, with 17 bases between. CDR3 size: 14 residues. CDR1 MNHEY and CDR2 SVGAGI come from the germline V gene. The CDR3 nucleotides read TGTGCCAGCAGTCTCGTCCCGGCAGGAGGGACCCAGTACTTC. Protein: CASSLVPAGGTQYF.

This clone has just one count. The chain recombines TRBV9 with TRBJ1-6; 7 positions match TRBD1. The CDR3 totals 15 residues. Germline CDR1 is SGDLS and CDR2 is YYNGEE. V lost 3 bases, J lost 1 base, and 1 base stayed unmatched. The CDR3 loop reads CASSAGGSYNSPLHF. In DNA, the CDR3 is TGTGCCAGCAGCGCAGGGGGTTCCTATAATTCACCCCTCCACTTT.

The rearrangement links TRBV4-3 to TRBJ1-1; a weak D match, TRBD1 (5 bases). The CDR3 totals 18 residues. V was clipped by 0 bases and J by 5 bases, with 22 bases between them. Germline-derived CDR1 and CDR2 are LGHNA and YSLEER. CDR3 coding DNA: TGCGCCAGCAGCCAAGATCTCGGGAGCGTCGGGGCTAGGACTGAAGCTTTCTTT. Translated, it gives CASSQDLGSVGARTEAFF.

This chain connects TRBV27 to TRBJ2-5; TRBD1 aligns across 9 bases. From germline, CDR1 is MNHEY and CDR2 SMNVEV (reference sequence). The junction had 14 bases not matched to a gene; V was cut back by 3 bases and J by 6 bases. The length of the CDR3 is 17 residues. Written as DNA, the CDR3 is TGTGCCAGCAGTTTTTCCTACGGGACAGGGACAGTTCAGACCCAGTACTTC. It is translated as CASSFSYGTGTVQTQYF.

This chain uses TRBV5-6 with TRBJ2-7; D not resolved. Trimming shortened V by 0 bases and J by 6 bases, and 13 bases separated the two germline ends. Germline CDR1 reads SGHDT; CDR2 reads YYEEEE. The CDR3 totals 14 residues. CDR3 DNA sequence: TGTGCCAGCAGCTTGGATGGTTTGAGAGGCGAGCAGTACTTC. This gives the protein CASSLDGLRGEQYF.

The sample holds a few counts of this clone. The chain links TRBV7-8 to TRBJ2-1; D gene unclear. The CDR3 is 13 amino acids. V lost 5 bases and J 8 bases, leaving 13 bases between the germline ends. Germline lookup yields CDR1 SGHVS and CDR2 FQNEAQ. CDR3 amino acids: CASSPPMGDEQFF. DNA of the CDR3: TGTGCCAGCAGCCCGCCTATGGGCGATGAGCAGTTCTTC.

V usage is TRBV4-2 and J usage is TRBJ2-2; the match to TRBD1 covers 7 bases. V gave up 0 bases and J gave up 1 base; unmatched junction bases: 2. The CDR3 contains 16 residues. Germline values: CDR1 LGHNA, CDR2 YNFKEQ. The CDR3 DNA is TGTGCCAGCAGCCAAGAAAACAGGGGGAACACCGGGGAGCTGTTTTTT. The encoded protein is CASSQENRGNTGELFF.

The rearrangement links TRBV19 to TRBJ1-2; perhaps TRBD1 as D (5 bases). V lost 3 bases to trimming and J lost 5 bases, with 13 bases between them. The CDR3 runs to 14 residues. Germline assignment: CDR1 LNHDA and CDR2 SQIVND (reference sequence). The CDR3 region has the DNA TGTGCCAGTAGTATGGGAGGGGCCATATATGGCTACACCTTC. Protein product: CASSMGGAIYGYTF.

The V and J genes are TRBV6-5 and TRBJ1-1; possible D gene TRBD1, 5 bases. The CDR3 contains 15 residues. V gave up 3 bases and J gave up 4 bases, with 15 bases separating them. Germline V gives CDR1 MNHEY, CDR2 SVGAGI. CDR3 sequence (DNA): TGTGCCAGCAGTTATCATGGGGGGGTCGGCACTGAAGCTTTCTTT. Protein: CASSYHGGVGTEAFF.

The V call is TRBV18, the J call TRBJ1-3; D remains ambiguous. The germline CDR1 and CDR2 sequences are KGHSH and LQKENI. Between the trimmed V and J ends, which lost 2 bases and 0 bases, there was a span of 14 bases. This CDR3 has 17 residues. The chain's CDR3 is CASSPGARPSSGNTIYF. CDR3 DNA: TGTGCCAGCTCACCAGGTGCCAGGCCGAGCTCTGGAAACACCATATATTTT.

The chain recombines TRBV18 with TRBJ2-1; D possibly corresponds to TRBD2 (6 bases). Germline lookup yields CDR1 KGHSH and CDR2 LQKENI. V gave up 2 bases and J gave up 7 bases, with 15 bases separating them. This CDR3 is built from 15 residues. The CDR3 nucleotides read TGTGCCAGCTCACCAAGGGACTCGAATTTAAATGAGCAGTTCTTC. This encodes CASSPRDSNLNEQFF.

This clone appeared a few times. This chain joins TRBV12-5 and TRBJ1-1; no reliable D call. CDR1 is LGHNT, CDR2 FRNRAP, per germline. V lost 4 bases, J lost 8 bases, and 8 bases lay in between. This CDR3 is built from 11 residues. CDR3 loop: CASGYAGEAFF. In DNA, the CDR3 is TGTGCTAGTGGTTACGCCGGGGAAGCTTTCTTT.

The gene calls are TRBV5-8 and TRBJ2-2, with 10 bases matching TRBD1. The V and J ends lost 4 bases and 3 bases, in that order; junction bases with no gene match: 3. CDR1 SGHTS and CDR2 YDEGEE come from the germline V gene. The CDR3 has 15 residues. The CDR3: CASSRGQGYTGELFF. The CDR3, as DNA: TGTGCCAGCAGCCGGGGACAGGGGTACACCGGGGAGCTGTTTTTT.

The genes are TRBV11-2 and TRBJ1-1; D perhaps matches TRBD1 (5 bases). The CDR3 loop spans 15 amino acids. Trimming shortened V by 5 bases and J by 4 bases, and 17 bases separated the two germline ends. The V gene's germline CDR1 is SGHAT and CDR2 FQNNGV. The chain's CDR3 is CASSPSRVPGTEAFF. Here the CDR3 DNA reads TGTGCCAGCAGCCCCAGCAGGGTCCCTGGCACTGAAGCTTTCTTT.